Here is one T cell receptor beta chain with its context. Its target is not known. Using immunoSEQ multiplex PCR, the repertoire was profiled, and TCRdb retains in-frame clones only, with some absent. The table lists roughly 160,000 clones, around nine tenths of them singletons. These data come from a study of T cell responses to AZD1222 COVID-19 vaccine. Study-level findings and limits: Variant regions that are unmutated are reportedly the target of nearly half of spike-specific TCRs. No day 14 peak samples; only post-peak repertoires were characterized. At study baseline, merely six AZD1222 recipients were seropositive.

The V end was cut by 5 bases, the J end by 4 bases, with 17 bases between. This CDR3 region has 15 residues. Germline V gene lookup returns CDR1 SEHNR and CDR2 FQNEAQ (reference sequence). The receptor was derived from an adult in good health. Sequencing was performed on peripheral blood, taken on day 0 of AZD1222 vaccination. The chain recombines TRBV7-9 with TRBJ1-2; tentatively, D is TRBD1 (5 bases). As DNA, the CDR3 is TGTGCCAGCAGCCCACCGGGGGTGCCAGGCTATGGCTACACCTTC. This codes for CASSPPGVPGYGYTF.